This T cell receptor (beta chain) was sequenced in a study of blood T cell repertoires in COVID-19. Study-wide background: The United States, Italy and Spain supplied acute and convalescent COVID-19 samples. From T cells, B-cell-depleted T cells, or PBMCs came the material, which was cDNA or gDNA.

The V gene lost 10 bases and the J gene lost 4 bases, with 16 bases spanning the gap. Germline CDR1 and CDR2: SGHTA and FQGNSA. The CDR3 consists of 13 residues. Original analysis: Estimation of nucleated cell counts relied on the amplification of reference gene primers. This table comes from immunoSEQ multiplex PCR, and its TCRdb copy is limited to in-frame clones, with some not included. The V and J calls and clone size come from that table; D and trimming were worked out from the DNA. Of 220,000 or so clones in the sample, roughly 84% are singletons; the top ten hold approximately 3.8%. The sample consisted of peripheral blood. The sequence was collected from a woman over 75 with acute or convalescent COVID-19. The chain employs TRBV7-2 and TRBJ1-2, with TRBD1 as a possible D gene (6 bases). CDR3 sequence: CAIQWTVLYGYTF. The CDR3, as DNA: TGTGCCATCCAGTGGACAGTTCTCTATGGCTACACCTTC.